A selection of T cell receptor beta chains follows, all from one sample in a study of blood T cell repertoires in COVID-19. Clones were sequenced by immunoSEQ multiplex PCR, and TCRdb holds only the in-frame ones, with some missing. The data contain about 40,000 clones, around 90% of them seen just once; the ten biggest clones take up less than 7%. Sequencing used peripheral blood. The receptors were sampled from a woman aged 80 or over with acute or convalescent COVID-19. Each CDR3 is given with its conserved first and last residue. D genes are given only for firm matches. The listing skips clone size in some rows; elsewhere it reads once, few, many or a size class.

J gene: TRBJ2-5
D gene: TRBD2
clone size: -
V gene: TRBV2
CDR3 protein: CASSERGGETQYF

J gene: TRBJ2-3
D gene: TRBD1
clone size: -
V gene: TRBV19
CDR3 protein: CASSKRDRTNTQYF

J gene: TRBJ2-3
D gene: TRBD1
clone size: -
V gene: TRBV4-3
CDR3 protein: CASSQDGGKGTGTQYF

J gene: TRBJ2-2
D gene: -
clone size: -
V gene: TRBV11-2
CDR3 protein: CASRRGGPNSNTGELFF

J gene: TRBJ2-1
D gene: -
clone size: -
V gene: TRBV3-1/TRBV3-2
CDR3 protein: CASSHAGARYYNEQFF

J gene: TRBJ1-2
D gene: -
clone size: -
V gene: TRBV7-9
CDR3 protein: CASSFEAGYGYTF

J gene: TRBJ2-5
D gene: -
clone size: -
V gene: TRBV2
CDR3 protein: CASSQMETQYF

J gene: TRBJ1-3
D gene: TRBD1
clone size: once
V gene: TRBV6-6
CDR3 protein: CATGQSYPGNTIYF

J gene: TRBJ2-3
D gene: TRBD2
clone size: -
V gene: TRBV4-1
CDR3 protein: CASSLTSGFADTQYF

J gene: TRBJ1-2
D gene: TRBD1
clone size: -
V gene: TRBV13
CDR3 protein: CASSLTGGDGYTF

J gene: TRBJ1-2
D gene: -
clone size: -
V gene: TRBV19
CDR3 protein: CASSITGPPYGYTF

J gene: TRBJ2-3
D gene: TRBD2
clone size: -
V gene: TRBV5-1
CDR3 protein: CASTLPTSGGTDTQYF

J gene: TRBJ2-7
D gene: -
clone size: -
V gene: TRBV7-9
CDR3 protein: CASSLGGGGRIYEQYF

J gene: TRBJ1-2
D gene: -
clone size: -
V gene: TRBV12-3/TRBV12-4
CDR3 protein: CASSPDRTYGYTF

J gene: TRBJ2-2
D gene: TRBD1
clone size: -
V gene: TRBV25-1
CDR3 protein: CASSDRDRHTGELFF

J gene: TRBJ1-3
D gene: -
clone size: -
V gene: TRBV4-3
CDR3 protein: CASSQDSTVGNTIYF

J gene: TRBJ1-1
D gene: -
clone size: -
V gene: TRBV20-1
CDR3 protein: CSARGQGKAFF

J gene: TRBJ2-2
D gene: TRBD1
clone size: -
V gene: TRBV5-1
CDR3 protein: CASSLTTGGGGELFF

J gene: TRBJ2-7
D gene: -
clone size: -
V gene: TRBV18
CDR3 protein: CASSLQGGDYEQYF

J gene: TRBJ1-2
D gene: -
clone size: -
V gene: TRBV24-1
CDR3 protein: CATSDPRVGYTF

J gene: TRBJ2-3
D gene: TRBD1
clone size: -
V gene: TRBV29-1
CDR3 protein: CSSNSGGRTDTQYF

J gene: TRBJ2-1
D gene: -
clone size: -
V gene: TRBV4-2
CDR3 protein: CASSHGTPEYNEQFF

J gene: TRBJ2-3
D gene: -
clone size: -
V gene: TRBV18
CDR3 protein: CASSPGAGDTQYF

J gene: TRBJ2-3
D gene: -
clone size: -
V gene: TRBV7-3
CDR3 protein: CASSLGGQGTDTQYF

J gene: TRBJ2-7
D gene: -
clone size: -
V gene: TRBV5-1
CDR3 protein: CASSSSAGARYEQYF

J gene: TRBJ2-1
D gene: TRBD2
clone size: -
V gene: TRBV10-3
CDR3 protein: CAARGLAAYNEQFF

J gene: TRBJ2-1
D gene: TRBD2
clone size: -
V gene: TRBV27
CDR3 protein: CASSSLLRAWRGRYNEQFF

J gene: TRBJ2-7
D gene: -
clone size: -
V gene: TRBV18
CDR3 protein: CASSPGRGPYEQYF

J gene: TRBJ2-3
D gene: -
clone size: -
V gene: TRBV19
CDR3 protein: CASSSTADTQYF

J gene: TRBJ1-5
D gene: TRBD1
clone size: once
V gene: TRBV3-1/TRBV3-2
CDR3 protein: CASSGTGDQPQHF

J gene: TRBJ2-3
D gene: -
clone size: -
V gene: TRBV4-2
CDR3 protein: CASSQALTISTDTQYF

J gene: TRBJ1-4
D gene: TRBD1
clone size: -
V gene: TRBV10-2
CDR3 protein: CASSESRPGGGGEKLFF

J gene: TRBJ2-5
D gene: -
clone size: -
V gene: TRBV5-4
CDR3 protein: CASSLKTGQETQYF

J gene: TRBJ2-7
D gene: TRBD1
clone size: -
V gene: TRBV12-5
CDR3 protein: CASGTPQTGMNEQYF

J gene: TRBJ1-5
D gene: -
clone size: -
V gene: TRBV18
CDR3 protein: CASSPSLGQTSNQPQHF

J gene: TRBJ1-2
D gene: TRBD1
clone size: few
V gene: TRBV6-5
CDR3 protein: CASSYTGQANYGYTF

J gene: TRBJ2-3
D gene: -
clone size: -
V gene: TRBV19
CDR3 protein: CASSILGASTDTQYF

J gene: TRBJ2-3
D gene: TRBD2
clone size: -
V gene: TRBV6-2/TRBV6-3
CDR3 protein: CASSYSSGTSTDTQYF

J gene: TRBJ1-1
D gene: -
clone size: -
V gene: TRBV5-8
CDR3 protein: CASSLGRLNTEAFF

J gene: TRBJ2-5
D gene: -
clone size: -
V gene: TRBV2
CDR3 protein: CASSTGNQETQYF

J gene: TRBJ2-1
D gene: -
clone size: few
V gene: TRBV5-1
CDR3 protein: CASSSKDPSSYNEQFF

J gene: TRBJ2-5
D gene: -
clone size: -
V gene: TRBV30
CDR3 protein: CAWSVPEGGAETQYF

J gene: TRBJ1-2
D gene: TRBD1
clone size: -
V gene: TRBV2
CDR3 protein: CASIRDRGGRGLGYTF

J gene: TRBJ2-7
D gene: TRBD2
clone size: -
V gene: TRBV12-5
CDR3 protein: CASGRGTSGAYEQYF

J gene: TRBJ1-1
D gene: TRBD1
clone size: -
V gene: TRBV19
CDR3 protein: CASGPDRMNTEAFF

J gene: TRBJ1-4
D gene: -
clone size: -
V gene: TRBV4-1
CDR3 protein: CASSRGRGELFF

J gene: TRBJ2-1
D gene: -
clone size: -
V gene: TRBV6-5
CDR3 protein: CASSYIDEQFF

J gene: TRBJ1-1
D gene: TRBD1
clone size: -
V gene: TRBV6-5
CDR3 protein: CASSSRQGRLNTEAFF

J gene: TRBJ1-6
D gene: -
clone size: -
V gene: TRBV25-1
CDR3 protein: CASSHRASYNSPLHF

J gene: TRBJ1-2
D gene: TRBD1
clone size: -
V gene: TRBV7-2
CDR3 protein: CASSFRQGGRNYGYTF

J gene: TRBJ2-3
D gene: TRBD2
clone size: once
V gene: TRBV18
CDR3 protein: CASSPRLAGSGGDTQYF

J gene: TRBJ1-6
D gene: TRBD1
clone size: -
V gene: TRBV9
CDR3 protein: CASSVGTGHNSPLHF

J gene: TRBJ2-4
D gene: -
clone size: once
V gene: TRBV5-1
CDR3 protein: CASSLGQQAKNIQYF

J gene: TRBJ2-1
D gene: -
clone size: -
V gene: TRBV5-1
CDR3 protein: CVSSPTLGGNEQFF

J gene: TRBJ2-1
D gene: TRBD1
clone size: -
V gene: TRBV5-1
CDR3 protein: CASMIGQGVDEQFF